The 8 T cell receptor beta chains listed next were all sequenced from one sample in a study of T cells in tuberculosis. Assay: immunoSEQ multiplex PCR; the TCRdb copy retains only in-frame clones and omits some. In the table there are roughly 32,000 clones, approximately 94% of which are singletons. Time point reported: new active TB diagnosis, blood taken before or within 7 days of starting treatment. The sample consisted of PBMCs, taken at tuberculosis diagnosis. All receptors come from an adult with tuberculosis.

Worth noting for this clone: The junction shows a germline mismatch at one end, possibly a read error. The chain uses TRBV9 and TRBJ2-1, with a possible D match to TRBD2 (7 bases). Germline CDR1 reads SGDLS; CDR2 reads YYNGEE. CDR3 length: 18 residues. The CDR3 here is CARSVEGGAGANYNEQFF. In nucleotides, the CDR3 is TGTGCCCGCAGCGTAGAAGGGGGGGCGGGAGCAAACTACAATGAGCAGTTCTTC.

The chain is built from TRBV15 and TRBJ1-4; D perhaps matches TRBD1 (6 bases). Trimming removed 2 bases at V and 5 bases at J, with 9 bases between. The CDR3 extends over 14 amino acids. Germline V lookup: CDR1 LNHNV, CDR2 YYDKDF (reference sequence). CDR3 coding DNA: TGTGCCACCAGCAGAAAAGGACAGAATGAAAAACTGTTTTTT. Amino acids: CATSRKGQNEKLFF. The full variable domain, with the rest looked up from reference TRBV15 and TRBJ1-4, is DAMVIQNPRYQVTQFGKPVTLSCSQTLNHNVMYWYQQKSSQAPKLLFHYYDKDFNNEADTPDNFQSRRPNTSFCFLDIRSPGLGDTAMYLCATSRKGQNEKLFFGSGTQLSVL.

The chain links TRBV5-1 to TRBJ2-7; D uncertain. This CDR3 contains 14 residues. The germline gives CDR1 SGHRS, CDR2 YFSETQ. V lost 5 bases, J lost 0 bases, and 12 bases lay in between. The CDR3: CASRRGEFSYEQYF. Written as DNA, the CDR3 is TGCGCCAGCAGACGAGGCGAGTTCTCCTACGAGCAGTACTTC.

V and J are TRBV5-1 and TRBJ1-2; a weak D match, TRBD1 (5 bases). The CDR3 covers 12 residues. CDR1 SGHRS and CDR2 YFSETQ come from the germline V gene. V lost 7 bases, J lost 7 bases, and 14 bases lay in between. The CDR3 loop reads CASGPRDGGYTF. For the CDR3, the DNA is TGCGCCAGCGGCCCGCGGGACGGTGGCTACACCTTC. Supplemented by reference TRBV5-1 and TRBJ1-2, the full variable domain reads KAGVTQTPRYLIKTRGQQVTLSCSPISGHRSVSWYQQTPGQGLQFLFEYFSETQRNKGNFPGRFSGRQFSNSRSEMNVSTLELGDSALYLCASGPRDGGYTFGSGTRLTVV.

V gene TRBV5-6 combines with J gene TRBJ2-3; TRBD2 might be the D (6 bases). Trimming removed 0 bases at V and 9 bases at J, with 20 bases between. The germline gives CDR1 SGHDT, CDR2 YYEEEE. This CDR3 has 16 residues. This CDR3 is CASSLEGSSGDGTQYF. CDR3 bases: TGTGCCAGCAGCTTGGAAGGGAGTAGCGGAGATGGGACGCAGTATTTT.

The CDR3 DNA reads as TGCGCCAGCAGAGGCACAGGGGCAACTGAAGCTTTCTTT. Its translation: CASRGTGATEAFF. V and J are TRBV10-2 and TRBJ1-1; 7 positions agree with TRBD1. This CDR3 contains 13 residues. Germline values: CDR1 WSHSY, CDR2 SAAADI. V trimming: 6 bases; J trimming: 5 bases; junction bases outside the gene matches: 6.

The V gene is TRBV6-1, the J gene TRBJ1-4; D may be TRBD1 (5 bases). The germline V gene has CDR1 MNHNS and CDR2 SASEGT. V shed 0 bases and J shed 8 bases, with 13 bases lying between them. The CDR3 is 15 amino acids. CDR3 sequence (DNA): TGTGCCAGCAGTGAAGCGACGGCAGGGAAAGAAAAACTGTTTTTT. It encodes CASSEATAGKEKLFF.

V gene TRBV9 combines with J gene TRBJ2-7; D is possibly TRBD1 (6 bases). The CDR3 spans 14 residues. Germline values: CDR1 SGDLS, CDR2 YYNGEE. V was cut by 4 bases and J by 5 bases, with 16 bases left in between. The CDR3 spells CASSPVQGPHEQYF. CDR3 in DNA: TGTGCCAGCAGCCCAGTACAGGGCCCCCACGAGCAGTACTTC.